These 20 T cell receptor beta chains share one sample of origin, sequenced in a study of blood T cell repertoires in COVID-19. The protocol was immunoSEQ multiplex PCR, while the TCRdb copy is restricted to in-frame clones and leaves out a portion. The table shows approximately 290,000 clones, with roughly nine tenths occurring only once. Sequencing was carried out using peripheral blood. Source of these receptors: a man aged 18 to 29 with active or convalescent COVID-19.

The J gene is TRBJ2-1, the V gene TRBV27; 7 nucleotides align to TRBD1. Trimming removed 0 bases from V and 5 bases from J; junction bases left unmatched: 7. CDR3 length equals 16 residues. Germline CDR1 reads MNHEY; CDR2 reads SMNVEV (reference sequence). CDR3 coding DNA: TGTGCCAGCAGTTTATCTAAGGGGGCGGTGAACAATGAGCAGTTCTTC. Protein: CASSLSKGAVNNEQFF.

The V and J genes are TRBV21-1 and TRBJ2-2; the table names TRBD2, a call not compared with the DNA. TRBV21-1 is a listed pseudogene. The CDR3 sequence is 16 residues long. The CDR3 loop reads CASSMLAGGGVGELFF. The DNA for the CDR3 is TGTGCCAGCAGCATGCTAGCGGGAGGAGGAGTGGGGGAGCTGTTTTTT.

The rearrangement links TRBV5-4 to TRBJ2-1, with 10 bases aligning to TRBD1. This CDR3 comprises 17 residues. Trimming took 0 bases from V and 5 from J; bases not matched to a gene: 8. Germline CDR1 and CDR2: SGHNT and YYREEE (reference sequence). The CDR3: CASSLDFRTGGNNEQFF. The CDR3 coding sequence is TGTGCCAGCAGCTTGGATTTCAGGACAGGGGGGAACAATGAGCAGTTCTTC.

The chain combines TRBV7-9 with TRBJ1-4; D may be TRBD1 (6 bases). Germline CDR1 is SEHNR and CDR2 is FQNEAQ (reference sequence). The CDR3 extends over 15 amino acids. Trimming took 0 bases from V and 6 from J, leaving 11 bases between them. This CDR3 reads CASSLARTAHEKLFF. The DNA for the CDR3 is TGTGCCAGCAGCTTAGCGCGGACAGCTCATGAAAAACTGTTTTTT.

CDR3 bases: TGCGCCAGCAGCTTGTTCCCAGGGGATGGAGATACGCAGTATTTT. Encoded protein: CASSLFPGDGDTQYF. The V gene is TRBV5-1, the J gene TRBJ2-3; tentatively, D is TRBD1 (6 bases). Germline-derived CDR1 and CDR2 are SGHRS and YFSETQ. V was pared by 1 base and J by 5 bases, with 14 bases between. This CDR3 comprises 15 residues.

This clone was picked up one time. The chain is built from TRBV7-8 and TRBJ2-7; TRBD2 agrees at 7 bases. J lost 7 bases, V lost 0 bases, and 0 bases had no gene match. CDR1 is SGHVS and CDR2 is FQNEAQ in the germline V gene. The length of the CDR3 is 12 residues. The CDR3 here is CASSLAGGEQYF. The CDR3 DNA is TGTGCCAGCAGCTTAGCGGGGGGGGAGCAGTACTTC.

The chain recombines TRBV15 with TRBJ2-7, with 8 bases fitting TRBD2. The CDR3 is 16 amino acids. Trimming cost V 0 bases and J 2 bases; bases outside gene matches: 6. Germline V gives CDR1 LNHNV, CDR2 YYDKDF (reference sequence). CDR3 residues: CATSRDRRAGAYEQYF. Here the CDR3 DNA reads TGTGCCACCAGCAGAGATCGGCGAGCGGGAGCCTACGAGCAGTACTTC.

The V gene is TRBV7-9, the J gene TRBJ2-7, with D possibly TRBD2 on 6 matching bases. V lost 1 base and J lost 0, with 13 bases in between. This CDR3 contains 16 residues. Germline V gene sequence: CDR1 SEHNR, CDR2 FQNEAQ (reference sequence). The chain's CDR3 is CASSLEGYGGSYEQYF. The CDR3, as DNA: TGTGCCAGCAGCTTAGAAGGTTACGGGGGCTCCTACGAGCAGTACTTC.

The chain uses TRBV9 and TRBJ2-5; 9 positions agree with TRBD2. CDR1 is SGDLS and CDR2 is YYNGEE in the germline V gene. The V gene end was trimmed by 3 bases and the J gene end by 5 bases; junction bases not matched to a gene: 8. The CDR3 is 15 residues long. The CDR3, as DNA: TGTGCCAGCAGCGACCGCGGGGGGGCTTGGGAGACCCAGTACTTC. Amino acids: CASSDRGGAWETQYF.

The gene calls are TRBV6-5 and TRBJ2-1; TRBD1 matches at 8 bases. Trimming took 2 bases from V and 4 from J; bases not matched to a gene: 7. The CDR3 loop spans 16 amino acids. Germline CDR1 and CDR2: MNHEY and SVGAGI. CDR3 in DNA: TGTGCCAGCAGTTACGGGCGACAGGGGATTTACAATGAGCAGTTCTTC. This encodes CASSYGRQGIYNEQFF.

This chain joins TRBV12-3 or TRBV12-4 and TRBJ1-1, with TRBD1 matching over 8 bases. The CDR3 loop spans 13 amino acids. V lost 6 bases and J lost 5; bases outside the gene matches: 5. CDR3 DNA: TGTGCCAGCAGGGACAGGGATTCGACTGAAGCTTTCTTT. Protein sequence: CASRDRDSTEAFF.

This CDR3 reads CASSLGPLAGVVFETQYF. The CDR3 DNA is TGTGCCAGCAGCTTAGGGCCGCTAGCGGGAGTAGTTTTCGAGACCCAGTACTTC. The chain employs TRBV7-6 and TRBJ2-5; 10 bases map to TRBD2. Germline trimming cut 1 base from V and 5 bases from J; bases unmatched to any gene: 13. This CDR3 is 18 amino acids long. Germline V gene lookup returns CDR1 SGHVS and CDR2 FNYEAQ. The full variable domain, in which reference TRBV7-6 and TRBJ2-5 provide the parts outside the CDR3, is GAGVSQSPRYKVTKRGQDVALRCDPISGHVSLYWYRQALGQGPEFLTYFNYEAQQDKSGLPNDRFSAERPEGSISTLTIQRTEQRDSAMYRCASSLGPLAGVVFETQYFGPGTRLLVL.

CDR3 DNA sequence: TGTGCCAGCAGAGAGCCGGGACAAATTAATGAAAAACTGTTTTTT. This sequence encodes CASREPGQINEKLFF. The rearrangement uses TRBV7-2 and TRBJ1-4; D is perhaps TRBD1 (6 bases). The CDR3 runs 15 residues. CDR1 SGHTA and CDR2 FQGNSA come from the germline V gene. V was cut by 6 bases and J by 4 bases, with 15 bases left in between.

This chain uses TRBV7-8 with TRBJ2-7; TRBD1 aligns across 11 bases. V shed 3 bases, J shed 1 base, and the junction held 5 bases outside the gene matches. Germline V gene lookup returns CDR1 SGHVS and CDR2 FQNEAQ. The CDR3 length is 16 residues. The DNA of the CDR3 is TGTGCCAGCAGCTTGGACGGACAGGGGGCTTCCTACGAGCAGTACTTC. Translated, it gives CASSLDGQGASYEQYF.

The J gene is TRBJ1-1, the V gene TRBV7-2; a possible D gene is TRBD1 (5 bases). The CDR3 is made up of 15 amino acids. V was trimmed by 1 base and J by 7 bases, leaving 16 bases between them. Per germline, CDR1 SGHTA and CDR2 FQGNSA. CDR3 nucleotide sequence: TGTGCCAGCAGCTTAGATGTCCTTTACCAGGGTGAAGCTTTCTTT. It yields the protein CASSLDVLYQGEAFF. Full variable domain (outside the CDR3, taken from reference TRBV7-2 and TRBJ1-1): GAGVSQSPSNKVTEKGKDVELRCDPISGHTALYWYRQSLGQGLEFLIYFQGNSAPDKSGLPSDRFSAERTGGSVSTLTIQRTQQEDSAVYLCASSLDVLYQGEAFFGQGTRLTVV.

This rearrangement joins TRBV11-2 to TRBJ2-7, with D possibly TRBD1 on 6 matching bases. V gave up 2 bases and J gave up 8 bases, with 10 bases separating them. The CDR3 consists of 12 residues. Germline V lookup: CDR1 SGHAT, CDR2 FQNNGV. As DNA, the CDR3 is TGTGCCAGCAGCTTACACAGGGAGCAGCAGTACTTC. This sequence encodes CASSLHREQQYF.

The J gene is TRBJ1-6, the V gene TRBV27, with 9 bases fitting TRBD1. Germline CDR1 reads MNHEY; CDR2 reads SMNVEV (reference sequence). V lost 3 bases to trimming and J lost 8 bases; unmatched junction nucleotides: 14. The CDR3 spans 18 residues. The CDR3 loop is CASSLRTIRDRDHSPLHF. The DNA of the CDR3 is TGTGCCAGCAGTTTGCGCACAATCCGGGACAGGGACCATTCACCCCTCCACTTT.

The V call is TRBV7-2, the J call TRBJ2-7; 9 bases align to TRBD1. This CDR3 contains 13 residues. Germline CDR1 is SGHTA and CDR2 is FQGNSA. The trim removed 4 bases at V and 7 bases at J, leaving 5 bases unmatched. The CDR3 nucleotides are TGTGCCAGCAGCTCCCGACAGGGGGGAGAGCAGTACTTC. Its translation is CASSSRQGGEQYF.

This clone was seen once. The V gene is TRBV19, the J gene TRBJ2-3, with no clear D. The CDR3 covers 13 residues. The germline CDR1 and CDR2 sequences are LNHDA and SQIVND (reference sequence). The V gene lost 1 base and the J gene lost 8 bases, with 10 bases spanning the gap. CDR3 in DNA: TGTGCCAGTAGTATAGGGCAGACGGGTACGCAGTATTTT. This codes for CASSIGQTGTQYF.

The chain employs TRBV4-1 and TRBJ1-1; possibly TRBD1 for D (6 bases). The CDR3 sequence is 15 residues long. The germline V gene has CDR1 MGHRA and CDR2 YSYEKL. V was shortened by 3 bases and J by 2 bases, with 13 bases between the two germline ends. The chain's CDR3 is CASSQHRTANTEAFF. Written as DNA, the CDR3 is TGCGCCAGCAGCCAGCATCGGACAGCTAACACTGAAGCTTTCTTT.